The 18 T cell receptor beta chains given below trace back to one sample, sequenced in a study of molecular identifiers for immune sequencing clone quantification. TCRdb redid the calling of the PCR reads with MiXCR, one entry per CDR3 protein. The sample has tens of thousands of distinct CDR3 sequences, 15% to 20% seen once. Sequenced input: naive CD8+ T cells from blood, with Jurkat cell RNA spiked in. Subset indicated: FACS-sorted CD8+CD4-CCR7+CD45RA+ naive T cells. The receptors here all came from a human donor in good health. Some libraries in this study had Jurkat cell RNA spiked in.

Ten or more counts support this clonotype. The CDR3 region is CASSLPSPSDTTDTQYF. The CDR3, as DNA: TGTGCCAGCAGCTTGCCCTCCCCCTCGGACACGACAGATACGCAGTATTTT. V usage is TRBV5-5 and J usage is TRBJ2-3, with D possibly being TRBD1 (5 bases). Germline values: CDR1 SGHKS, CDR2 YYEKEE (reference sequence). The CDR3 has 17 residues. Trimming took off 1 base at V and 3 bases at J, with 18 bases between the two ends.

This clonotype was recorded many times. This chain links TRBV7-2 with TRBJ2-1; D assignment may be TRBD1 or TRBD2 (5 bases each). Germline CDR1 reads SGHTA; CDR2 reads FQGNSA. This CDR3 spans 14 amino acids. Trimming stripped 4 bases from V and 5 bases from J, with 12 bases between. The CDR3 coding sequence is TGTGCCAGCAGCTCCCCGTGGGACGACAATGAGCAGTTCTTC. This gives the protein CASSSPWDDNEQFF.

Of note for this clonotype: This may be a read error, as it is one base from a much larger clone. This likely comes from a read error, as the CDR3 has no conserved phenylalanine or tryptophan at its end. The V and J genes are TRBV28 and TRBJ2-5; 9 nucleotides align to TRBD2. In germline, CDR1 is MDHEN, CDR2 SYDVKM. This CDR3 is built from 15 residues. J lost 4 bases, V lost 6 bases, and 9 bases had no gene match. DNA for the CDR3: TGTGCCAGCAGCCCGGGACTAGCCGGCGGAGAGACCCAGTACCTC. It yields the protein CASSPGLAGGETQYL.

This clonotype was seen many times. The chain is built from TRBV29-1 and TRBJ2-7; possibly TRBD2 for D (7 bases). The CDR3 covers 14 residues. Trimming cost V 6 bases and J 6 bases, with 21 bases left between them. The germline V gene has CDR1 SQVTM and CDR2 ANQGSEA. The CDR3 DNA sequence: TGCAGCGTCTCCCCGGGGGGCACCCCTGGCGAGCAGTACTTC. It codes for CSVSPGGTPGEQYF.

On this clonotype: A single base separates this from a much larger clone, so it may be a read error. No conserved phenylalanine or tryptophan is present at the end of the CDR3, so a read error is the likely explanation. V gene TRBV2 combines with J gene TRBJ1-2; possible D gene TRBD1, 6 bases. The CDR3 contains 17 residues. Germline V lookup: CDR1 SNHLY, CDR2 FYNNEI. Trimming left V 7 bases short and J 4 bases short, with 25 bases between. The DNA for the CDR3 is TGTGCCAGCACTGGCCAACATACGGAAACAGGGATCTATGGCTACACCTCC. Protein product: CASTGQHTETGIYGYTS.

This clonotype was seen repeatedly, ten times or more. The CDR3 nucleotides are TGTGCCAGCAGTCAAGACAGGGGGACAGATACGCAGTATTTT. Its translation is CASSQDRGTDTQYF. The chain carries TRBV27 and TRBJ2-3, with 9 positions matching TRBD1. The junction had 3 bases not matched to a gene; V was cut back by 5 bases and J by 3 bases. Germline V CDR1 and CDR2: MNHEY, SMNVEV (reference sequence). This CDR3 comprises 14 residues.

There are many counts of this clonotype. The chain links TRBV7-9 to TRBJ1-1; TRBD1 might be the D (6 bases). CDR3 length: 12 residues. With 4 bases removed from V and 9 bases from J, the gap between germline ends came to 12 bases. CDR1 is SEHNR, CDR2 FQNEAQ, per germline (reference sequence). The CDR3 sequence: CASSYDRSKAFF. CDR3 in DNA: TGTGCCAGCAGCTACGACAGGTCCAAAGCTTTCTTT. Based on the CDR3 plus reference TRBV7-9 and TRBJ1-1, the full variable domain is DTGVSQNPRHKITKRGQNVTFRCDPISEHNRLYWYRQTLGQGPEFLTYFQNEAQLEKSRLLSDRFSAERPKGSFSTLEIQRTEQGDSAMYLCASSYDRSKAFFGQGTRLTVV.

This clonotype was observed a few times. This CDR3 is CSVHDSNYPPYNEQFF. CDR3 DNA: TGCAGCGTTCACGACTCGAATTACCCTCCCTACAATGAGCAGTTCTTC. This chain uses TRBV29-1 with TRBJ2-1; D uncertain. The V and J ends lost 5 bases and 2 bases respectively, with 19 bases between them. In germline, CDR1 is SQVTM, CDR2 ANQGSEA. This CDR3 has 16 residues.

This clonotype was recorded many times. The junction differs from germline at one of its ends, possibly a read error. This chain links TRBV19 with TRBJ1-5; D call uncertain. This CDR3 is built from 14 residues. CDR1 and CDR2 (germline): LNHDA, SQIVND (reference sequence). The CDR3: CASRIGPPNQPQHF. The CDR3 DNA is TGTGCCAGTAGGATAGGGCCCCCCAATCAGCCCCAGCATTTT.

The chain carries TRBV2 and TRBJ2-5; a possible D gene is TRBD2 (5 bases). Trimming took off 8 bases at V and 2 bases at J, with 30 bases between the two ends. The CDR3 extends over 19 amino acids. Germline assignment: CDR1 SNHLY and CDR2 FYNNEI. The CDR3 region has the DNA TGTGCCAGCGGCGTCTACCCGGTGAGCGGCGGAGGCCCTCAAGAGACCCAGTACTTC. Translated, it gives CASGVYPVSGGGPQETQYF. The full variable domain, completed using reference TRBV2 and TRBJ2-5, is EPEVTQTPSHQVTQMGQEVILRCVPISNHLYFYWYRQILGQKVEFLVSFYNNEISEKSEIFDDQFSVERPDGSNFTLKIRSTKLEDSAMYFCASGVYPVSGGGPQETQYFGPGTRLLVL.

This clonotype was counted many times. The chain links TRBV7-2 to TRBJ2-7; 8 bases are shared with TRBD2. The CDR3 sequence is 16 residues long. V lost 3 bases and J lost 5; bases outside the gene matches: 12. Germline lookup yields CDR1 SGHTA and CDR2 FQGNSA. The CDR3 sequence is CASSFREGRNQNEQYF. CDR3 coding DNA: TGTGCCAGCAGCTTCCGGGAGGGCCGGAATCAGAACGAGCAGTACTTC.

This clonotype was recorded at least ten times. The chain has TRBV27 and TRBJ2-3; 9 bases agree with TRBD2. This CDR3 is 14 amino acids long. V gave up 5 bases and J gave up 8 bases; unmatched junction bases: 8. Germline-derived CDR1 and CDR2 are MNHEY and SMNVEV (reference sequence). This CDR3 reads CASSLSPTSGTQYF. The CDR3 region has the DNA TGTGCCAGCAGTCTCAGCCCGACTAGCGGTACGCAGTATTTT.

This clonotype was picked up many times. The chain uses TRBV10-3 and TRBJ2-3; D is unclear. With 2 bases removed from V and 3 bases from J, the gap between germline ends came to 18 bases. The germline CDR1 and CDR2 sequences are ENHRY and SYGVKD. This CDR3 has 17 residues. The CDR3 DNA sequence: TGTGCCATCAGTGAGGGTCGTATTAGCTTCGGTACAGATACGCAGTATTTT. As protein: CAISEGRISFGTDTQYF.

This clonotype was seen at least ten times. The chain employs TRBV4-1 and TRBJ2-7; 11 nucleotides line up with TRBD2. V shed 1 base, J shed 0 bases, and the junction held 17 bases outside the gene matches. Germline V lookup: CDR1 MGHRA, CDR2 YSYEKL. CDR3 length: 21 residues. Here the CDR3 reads CASSQGPPGTSGGLLSYEQYF. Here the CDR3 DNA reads TGCGCCAGCAGCCAAGGTCCCCCCGGGACTAGCGGAGGACTACTCTCCTACGAGCAGTACTTC.

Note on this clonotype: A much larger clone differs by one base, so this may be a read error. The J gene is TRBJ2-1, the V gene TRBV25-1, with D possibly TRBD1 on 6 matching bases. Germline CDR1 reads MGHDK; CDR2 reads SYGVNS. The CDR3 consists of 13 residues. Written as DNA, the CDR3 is TGTGCCAGCACCAGGGGATCCTACAATGAGCGGTTCTTC. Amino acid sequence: CASTRGSYNERFF.

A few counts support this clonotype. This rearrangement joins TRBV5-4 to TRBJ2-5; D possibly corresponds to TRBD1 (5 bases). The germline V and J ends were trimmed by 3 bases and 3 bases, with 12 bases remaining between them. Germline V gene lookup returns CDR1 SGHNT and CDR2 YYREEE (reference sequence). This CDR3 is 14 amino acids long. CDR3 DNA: TGTGCCAGCAGCTCAGTCGACAGCGAAGAGACCCAGTACTTC. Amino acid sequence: CASSSVDSEETQYF. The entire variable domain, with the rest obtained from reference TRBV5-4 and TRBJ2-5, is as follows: ETGVTQSPTHLIKTRGQQVTLRCSSQSGHNTVSWYQQALGQGPQFIFQYYREEENGRGNFPPRFSGLQFPNYSSELNVNALELDDSALYLCASSSVDSEETQYFGPGTRLLVL.

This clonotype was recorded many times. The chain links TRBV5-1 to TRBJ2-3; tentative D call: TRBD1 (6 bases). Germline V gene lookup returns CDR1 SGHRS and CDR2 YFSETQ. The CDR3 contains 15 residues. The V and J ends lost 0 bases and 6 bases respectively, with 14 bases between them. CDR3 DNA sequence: TGCGCCAGCAGCTTGGCCGGGACAATGGGGGATACGCAGTATTTT. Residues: CASSLAGTMGDTQYF.

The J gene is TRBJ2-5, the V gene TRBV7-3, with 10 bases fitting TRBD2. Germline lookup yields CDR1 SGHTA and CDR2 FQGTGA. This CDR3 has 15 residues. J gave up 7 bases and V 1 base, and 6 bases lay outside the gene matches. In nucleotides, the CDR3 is TGTGCCAGCAGCTTAAATTTGCTAGCGGGAGTGACCCAGTACTTC. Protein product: CASSLNLLAGVTQYF.